This T cell receptor beta chain originates from a study of blood T cell repertoires in COVID-19 (dated by TCRdb to about 2020). Study-wide context: Collaborator samples came from the United States, Italy and Spain and covered acute and convalescent phases of COVID-19. Where available, HLA class I and class II types were taken from metadata supplied by the sample provider and were not determined by assay-based typing. Subjects who had been exposed to COVID-19, were actively infected with it, or had recovered from it provided the deeply sampled blood TCRbeta repertoires that made up the dataset. A de-identified subject ID, COVID-19 status, age in years and sex were almost always included in the sample metadata. Samples were obtained from the ongoing ImmuneRACE study (first 160 participants) and from roughly 1,300 subjects provided by 6 global collaborators. The repertoires were released in a freely available public database meant as a resource for research on the immune response to SARS-CoV-2. The prospective study material was composed of cDNA or gDNA derived from T cells, B-cell-depleted T cells, or PBMCs. The research as a whole found: The amount of clinical and demographic metadata varied by source and participant and was provided uncurated.

This clone was counted a single time. This receptor's antigen is unknown. Base quality data are lacking; no much larger clone is found one base away. Participants in the prospective study were enrolled through a virtual design, were aged about 18 to 89 years, and lived in under 25 United States geographic areas. Cohort assignment in the prospective study relied on participant-reported clinical history from a screening survey and a study questionnaire. Each participant in the prospective study had whole blood, serum and a nasopharyngeal or oropharyngeal swab collected by mobile phlebotomists. Participants in the prospective study had the option to provide additional blood draws and questionnaires over an approximately 2-month period. Before DNA extraction, prospective study blood samples were shipped either frozen or at room temperature. Its CDR3 holds 16 amino acids, cysteine through phenylalanine. Solely the CDR3 DNA is kept, with 48 bases framed from the first base. CDR1 and CDR2, looked up from the germline V gene, are SGDLS and YYNGEE. Trimming removed 0 bases from V and 2 bases from J; the gene matches leave 7 bases unexplained.

TCRbeta CDR3 regions were amplified from genomic DNA by means of the immunoSEQ Assay, a bias-controlled multiplex PCR. In the original analysis: Within the assay, amplification of reference gene primers was used to estimate how many nucleated cells each sample contained. To quantify the absolute abundance of each unique TCRbeta CDR3 rearrangement, sequence reads were collapsed and filtered. For each sample, productive Simpson clonality was calculated as the square root of Simpson's diversity index over productive rearrangements. This immuneACCESS table, as held by TCRdb, lists in-frame sequences with V and J called but not all clones. Of the missing ones, under half trace to an unresolved V gene in checked studies; the others have no known cause. That table furnishes V, J and clone size, whereas the DNA furnished D and trimming. For this sample the table gives 220,000 or so clones, of which 88% were detected only once. The ten largest make up roughly 15% of the sample.

The sequence is built from TRBV9 and TRBJ2-5; TRBD1 fits 7 bases in the junction. The sample comprised PBMCs or T cells enriched from blood (not recorded which). The sequence derives from a woman aged 45-59 years with acute COVID-19. The CDR3 loop reads CASSVETQGLQETQYF. The nucleotides read TGTGCCAGCAGCGTAGAGACACAGGGGTTGCAAGAGACCCAGTACTTC.